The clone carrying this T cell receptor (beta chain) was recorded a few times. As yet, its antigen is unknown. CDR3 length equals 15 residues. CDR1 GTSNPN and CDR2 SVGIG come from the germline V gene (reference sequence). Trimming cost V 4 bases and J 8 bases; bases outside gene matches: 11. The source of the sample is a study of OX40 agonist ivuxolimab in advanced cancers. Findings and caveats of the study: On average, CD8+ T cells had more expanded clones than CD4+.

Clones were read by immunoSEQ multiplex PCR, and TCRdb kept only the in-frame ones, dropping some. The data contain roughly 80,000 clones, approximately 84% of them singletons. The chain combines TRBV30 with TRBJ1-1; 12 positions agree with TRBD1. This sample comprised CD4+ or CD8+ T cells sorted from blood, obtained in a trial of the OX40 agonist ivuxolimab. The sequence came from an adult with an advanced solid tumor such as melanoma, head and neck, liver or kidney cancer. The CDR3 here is CAWMFGGQGASEAFF. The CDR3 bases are TGTGCCTGGATGTTTGGGGGACAGGGGGCATCAGAAGCTTTCTTT.